The source of this TCR beta chain is a study of blood T cell repertoires in COVID-19 (TCRdb year 2020). The study in broad terms: Collaborator samples came from the United States, Italy and Spain and covered acute and convalescent phases of COVID-19. The repertoires were released in a freely available public database meant as a resource for research on the immune response to SARS-CoV-2. The samples were drawn from the first 160 participants of the ongoing ImmuneRACE study and from 950 to 1,500 subjects provided by 6 global collaborators. Nearly every sample came with metadata listing a de-identified subject ID, COVID-19 status, age in years and sex. Deeply sampled blood TCRbeta repertoires from subjects exposed to, actively infected with, or recovered from COVID-19 were included in the dataset. Where available, HLA class I and class II types were obtained from metadata supplied by the sample provider rather than from assay-based typing. The material from the prospective study consisted of cDNA or gDNA derived from T cells, B-cell-depleted T cells, or PBMCs.

The CDR3 goes from the cysteine to the phenylalanine over 14 residues. The DNA shown is the 42-base CDR3, in frame from base 1. CDR1 and CDR2 are read off the germline V gene (reference sequence) as LGHDT and YNNKEL. Germline trimming: 0 bases from V, 14 bases from J; junction bases outside gene matches: 12. Samples from volunteer blood donors who had recovered from COVID-19 were contributed by a second Seattle source. Each collaborating institution followed its own protocols to collect whole blood in K2EDTA tubes. For TCRbeta analysis, collaborator samples were shipped as frozen whole blood, as isolated PBMCs, or as DNA extracted from either sample type. TCRbeta CDR3 regions were amplified from genomic DNA by means of the immunoSEQ Assay, a bias-controlled multiplex PCR. The source study handled its data this way. The number of nucleated cells in each sample was estimated by amplification of reference gene primers within the assay. To quantify the absolute abundance of each unique TCRbeta CDR3 rearrangement, sequence reads were collapsed and filtered. For each sample, productive Simpson clonality was calculated by taking the square root of Simpson's diversity index across productive rearrangements. TCRdb retrieved this table from immuneACCESS and kept in-frame rearrangements only. Not all clones are present; in checked studies, unresolved V genes account for under half, and no reason is known for the remainder. Clone size and V and J calls were adopted from that table, with D and trimming inferred from the DNA. The sample table shows 200,000 to 300,000 clones, and around nine tenths are seen once. The ten largest clones take up about 1.6% of the sample.

As regards this clone: No antigen is known for it. No base-level quality is on record; no much larger clone is a single base apart.

Paper-wide results and their limitations: The amount of clinical and demographic metadata varied by source and participant and was provided uncurated.

Material: peripheral blood. This clonotype originated in a woman in her fifties or sixties who had recovered from COVID-19. Recombination joined TRBV3-1 (or the pseudogene TRBV3-2) with TRBJ1-2; the central 7 bases match TRBD1. The CDR3 in this case is CASSQEQGKQAKTF. The nucleotides are TGTGCCAGCAGCCAAGAACAGGGGAAACAGGCAAAGACCTTC.